Below, 4 T cell receptor beta chains from the same sample are listed, as sequenced in a study of blood T cell repertoires in COVID-19. Sequencing was performed with immunoSEQ multiplex PCR; in TCRdb, only in-frame clones are kept and a portion is missing. The table includes about 370,000 clones, 80% to 90% detected once. Specimen: PBMCs or T cells enriched from blood (not recorded which). These receptors were obtained from a man aged 18 to 30 who had recovered from COVID-19.

The chain employs TRBV4-1 and TRBJ1-2, with D uncertain. Germline lookup yields CDR1 MGHRA and CDR2 YSYEKL. This CDR3 is 16 amino acids long. The germline V and J ends were trimmed by 4 bases and 3 bases, with 18 bases remaining between them. Here the CDR3 DNA reads TGCGCCAGCAGCCCCTCGCCAGGAATGGTAGACTATGGCTACACCTTC. Translated: CASSPSPGMVDYGYTF.

As for this clone: The sample contains more than one DNA sequence encoding this CDR3. The chain carries TRBV5-1 and TRBJ2-1, with D unresolved. CDR1 and CDR2 from the germline V gene are SGHRS and YFSETQ. Between the trimmed V and J ends, which lost 4 bases and 4 bases, there was a span of 12 bases. The CDR3 totals 14 residues. CDR3 nucleotides: TGCGCCAGCAGCCCCTCCGGCGGATACAATGAGCAGTTCTTC. It yields the protein CASSPSGGYNEQFF. Based on the CDR3 plus reference TRBV5-1 and TRBJ2-1, the full variable domain is KAGVTQTPRYLIKTRGQQVTLSCSPISGHRSVSWYQQTPGQGLQFLFEYFSETQRNKGNFPGRFSGRQFSNSRSEMNVSTLELGDSALYLCASSPSGGYNEQFFGPGTRLTVL.

The chain joins TRBV7-9 to TRBJ2-1; the D gene is possibly TRBD1 (6 bases). The V end lost 4 bases, the J end lost 9 bases, and 25 bases lay between the germline ends. The CDR3 has 17 amino acids. Germline V lookup: CDR1 SEHNR, CDR2 FQNEAQ (reference sequence). The DNA of the CDR3 is TGTGCCAGCAGCTCCGGGTCGGGTGTTACAGGGTCCGGTGAGCAGTTCTTC. It encodes CASSSGSGVTGSGEQFF.

The gene calls are TRBV7-9 and TRBJ2-7; D ambiguous. The CDR3 has 11 residues. CDR1 is SEHNR and CDR2 is FQNEAQ in the germline V gene (reference sequence). V lost 3 bases to trimming and J lost 3 bases, with 3 bases between them. CDR3 amino acids: CASSFLYEQYF. CDR3 DNA: TGTGCCAGCAGCTTCCTCTACGAGCAGTACTTC. Looking up the rest from reference TRBV7-9 and TRBJ2-7 gives the full variable domain: DTGVSQNPRHKITKRGQNVTFRCDPISEHNRLYWYRQTLGQGPEFLTYFQNEAQLEKSRLLSDRFSAERPKGSFSTLEIQRTEQGDSAMYLCASSFLYEQYFGPGTRLTVT.